This T cell receptor (beta chain) was sequenced for a study of cytomegalovirus exposure and HLA in healthy donors. On the study more broadly: Approximately 80 million unique TCRs from HLA-typed donors were held in an early data release. Within the Caucasian-associated ancestry cluster were roughly 82% of the roughly 430 genotyped donors.

The study, taken as a whole, reports: TCR beta chains numbering about 160 were designated cytomegalovirus-associated. In vitro, a few CMV-associated chains proved specific for CMV antigens.

Primers included in the PCR were 60 Vbeta and 13 Jbeta primers. Produced via immunoSEQ multiplex PCR; TCRdb's table is partial and in-frame only. Found here are 160,000 or so clones, about 80% of them singletons; the top ten hold around a tenth. This clone appeared a few times. Its target is not known. V shed 8 bases and J 5 bases; nucleotides not matched to a gene: 8. The germline V gene encodes CDR1 MNHEY and CDR2 SVGAGI. The CDR3 covers 13 residues. The receptor comes from a young man in good health and CMV-seropositive. The specimen was PBMCs. This chain connects TRBV6-5 to TRBJ2-5; 7 bases line up with TRBD2. The CDR3 is CASGYSGWETQYF. DNA of the CDR3: TGTGCCAGCGGCTATAGCGGGTGGGAGACCCAGTACTTC.